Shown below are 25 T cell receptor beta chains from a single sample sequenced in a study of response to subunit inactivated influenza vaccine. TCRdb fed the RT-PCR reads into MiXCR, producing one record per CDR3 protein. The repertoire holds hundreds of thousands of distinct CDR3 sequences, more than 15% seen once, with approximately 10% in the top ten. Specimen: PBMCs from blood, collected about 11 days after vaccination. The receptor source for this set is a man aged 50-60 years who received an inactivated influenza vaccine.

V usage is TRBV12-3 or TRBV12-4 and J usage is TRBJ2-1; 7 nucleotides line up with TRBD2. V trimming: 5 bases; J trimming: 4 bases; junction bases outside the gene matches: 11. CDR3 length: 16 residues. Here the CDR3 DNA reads TGTGCCAGCAGTAGAAGCCGGGGGGAAATATACAATGAGCAGTTCTTC. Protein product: CASSRSRGEIYNEQFF.

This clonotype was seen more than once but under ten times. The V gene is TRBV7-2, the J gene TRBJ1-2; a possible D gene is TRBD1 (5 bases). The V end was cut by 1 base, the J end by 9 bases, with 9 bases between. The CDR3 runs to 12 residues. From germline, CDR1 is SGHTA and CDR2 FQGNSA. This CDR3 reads CASSLERGRYTF. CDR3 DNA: TGTGCCAGCAGCTTAGAGAGGGGCCGCTACACCTTC.

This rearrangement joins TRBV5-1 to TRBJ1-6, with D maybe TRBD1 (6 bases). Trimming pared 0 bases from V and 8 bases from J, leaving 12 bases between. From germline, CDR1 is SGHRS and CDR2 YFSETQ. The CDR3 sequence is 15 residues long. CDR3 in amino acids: CASSLVQGSDSPLHF. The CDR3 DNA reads TGCGCCAGCAGCTTGGTACAGGGATCGGATTCACCCCTCCACTTT.

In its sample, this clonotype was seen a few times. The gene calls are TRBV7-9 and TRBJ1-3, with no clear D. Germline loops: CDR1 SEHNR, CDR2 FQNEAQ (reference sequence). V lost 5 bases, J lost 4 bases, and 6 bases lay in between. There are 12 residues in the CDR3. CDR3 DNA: TGTGCCAGCAGCCCGACAGGAAACACCATATATTTT. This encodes CASSPTGNTIYF.

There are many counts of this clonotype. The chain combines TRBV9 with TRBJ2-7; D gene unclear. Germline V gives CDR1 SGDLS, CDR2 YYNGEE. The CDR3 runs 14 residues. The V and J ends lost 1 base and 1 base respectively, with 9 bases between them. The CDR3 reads CASSVSPRSYEQYF. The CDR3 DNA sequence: TGTGCCAGCAGCGTATCCCCACGATCCTACGAGCAGTACTTC.

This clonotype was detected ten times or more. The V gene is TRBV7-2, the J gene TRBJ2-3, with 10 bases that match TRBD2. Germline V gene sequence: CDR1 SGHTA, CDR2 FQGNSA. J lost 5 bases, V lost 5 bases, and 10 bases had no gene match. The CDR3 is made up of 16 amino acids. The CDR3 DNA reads TGTGCCAGCAGCCGGAATCTAGCGGGGGTAGGAGATACGCAGTATTTT. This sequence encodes CASSRNLAGVGDTQYF.

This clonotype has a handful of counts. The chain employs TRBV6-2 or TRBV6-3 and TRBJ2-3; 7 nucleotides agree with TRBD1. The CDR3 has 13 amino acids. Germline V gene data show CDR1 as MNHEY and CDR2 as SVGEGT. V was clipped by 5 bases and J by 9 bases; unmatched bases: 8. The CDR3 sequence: CASSPYPQGTQYF. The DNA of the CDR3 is TGTGCCAGCAGTCCGTATCCACAGGGGACGCAGTATTTT.

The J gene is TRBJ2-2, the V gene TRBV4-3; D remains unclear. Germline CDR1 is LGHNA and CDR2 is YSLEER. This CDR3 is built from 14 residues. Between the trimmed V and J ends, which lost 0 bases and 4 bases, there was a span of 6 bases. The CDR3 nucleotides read TGCGCCAGCAGCCAAGAGGCTGTCACCGGGGAGCTGTTTTTT. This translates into CASSQEAVTGELFF.

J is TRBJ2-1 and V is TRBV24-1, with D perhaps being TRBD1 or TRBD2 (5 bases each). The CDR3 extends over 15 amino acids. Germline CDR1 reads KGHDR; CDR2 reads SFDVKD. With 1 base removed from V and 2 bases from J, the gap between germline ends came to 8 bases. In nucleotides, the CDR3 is TGTGCCACCAGTGATTTTTGGGGGACCTACAATGAGCAGTTCTTC. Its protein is CATSDFWGTYNEQFF.

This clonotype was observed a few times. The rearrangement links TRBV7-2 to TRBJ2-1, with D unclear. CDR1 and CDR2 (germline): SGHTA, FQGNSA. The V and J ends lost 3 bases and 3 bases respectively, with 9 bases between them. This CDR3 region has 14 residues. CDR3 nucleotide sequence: TGTGCCAGCAGCTTCCGAGGACGCTACAATGAGCAGTTCTTC. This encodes CASSFRGRYNEQFF. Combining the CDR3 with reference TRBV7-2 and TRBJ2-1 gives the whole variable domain GAGVSQSPSNKVTEKGKDVELRCDPISGHTALYWYRQSLGQGLEFLIYFQGNSAPDKSGLPSDRFSAERTGGSVSTLTIQRTQQEDSAVYLCASSFRGRYNEQFFGPGTRLTVL.

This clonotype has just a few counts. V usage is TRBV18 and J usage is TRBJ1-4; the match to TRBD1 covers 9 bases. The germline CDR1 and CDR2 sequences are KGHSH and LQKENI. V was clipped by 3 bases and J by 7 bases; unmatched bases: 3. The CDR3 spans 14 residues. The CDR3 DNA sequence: TGTGCCAGCTCACCCCGGGACAGGGCTGAAAAACTGTTTTTT. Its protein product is CASSPRDRAEKLFF.

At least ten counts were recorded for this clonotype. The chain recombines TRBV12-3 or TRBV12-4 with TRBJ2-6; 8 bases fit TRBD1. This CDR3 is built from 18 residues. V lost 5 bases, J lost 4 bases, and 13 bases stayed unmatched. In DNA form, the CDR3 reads TGTGCCAGCAGTCCAACTTCAGGGGGCATGAAAGGGGCCAACGTCCTGACTTTC. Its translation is CASSPTSGGMKGANVLTF.

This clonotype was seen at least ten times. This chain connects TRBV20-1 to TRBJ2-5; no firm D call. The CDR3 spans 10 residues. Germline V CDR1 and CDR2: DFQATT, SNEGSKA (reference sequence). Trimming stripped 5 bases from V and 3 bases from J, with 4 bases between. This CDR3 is CSARKETQYF. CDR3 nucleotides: TGCAGTGCTCGAAAAGAGACCCAGTACTTC.

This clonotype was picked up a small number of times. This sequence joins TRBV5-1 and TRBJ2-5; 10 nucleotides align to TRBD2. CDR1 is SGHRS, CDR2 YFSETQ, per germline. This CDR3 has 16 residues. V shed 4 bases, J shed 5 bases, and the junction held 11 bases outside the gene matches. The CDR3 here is CASSVLAGSRGETQYF. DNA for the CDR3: TGCGCCAGCAGCGTACTAGCGGGATCCAGGGGGGAGACCCAGTACTTC.

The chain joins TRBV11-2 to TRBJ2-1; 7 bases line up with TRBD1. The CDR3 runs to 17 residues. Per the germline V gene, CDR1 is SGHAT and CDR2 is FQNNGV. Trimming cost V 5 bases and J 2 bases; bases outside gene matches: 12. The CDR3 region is CASSQNGHRGTYNEQFF. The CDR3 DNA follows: TGTGCCAGCAGCCAAAATGGACACAGGGGCACCTACAATGAGCAGTTCTTC.

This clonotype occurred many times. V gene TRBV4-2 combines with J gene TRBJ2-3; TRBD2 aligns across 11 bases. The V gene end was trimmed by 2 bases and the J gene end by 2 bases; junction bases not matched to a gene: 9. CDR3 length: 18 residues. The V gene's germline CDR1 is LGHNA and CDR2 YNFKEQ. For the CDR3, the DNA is TGTGCCAGCAGCCAAAATCTTCGGACTAGCGGGTACACAGATACGCAGTATTTT. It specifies CASSQNLRTSGYTDTQYF.

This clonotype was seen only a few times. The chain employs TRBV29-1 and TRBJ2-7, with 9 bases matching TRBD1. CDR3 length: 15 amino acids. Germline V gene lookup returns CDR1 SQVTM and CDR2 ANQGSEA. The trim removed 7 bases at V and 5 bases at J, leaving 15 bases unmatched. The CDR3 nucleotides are TGCAGCGCTGGTCGAACCGGGACAGGGCACGACGAGCAGTACTTC. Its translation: CSAGRTGTGHDEQYF.

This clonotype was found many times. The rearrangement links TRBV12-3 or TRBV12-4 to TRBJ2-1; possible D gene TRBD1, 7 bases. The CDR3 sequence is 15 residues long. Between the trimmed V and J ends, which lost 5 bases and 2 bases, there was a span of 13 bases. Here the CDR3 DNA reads TGTGCCAGCAGTCAGGGGGGTCTTACCTACAATGAGCAGTTCTTC. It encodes CASSQGGLTYNEQFF.

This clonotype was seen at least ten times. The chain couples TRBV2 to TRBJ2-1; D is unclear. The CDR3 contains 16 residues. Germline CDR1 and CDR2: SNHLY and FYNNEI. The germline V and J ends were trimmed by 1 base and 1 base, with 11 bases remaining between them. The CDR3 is CASSEVYLASYNEQFF. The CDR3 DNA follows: TGTGCCAGCAGTGAAGTGTACCTCGCGTCCTACAATGAGCAGTTCTTC.

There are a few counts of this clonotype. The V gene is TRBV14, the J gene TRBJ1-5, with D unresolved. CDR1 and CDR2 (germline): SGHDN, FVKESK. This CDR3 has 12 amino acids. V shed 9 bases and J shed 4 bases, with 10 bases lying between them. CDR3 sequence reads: CAREEENQPQHF. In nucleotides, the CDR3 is TGTGCCAGAGAGGAGGAAAATCAGCCCCAGCATTTT.

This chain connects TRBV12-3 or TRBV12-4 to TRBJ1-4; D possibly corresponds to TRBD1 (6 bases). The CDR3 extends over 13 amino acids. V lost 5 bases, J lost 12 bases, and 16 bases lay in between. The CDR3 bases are TGTGCCAGCAGTCTACGTGGGGGGGCGGAACTGTTTTTT. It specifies CASSLRGGAELFF.

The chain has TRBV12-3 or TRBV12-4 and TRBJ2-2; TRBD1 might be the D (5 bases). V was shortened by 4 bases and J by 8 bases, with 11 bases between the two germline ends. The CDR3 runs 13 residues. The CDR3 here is CASSSYGAGELFF. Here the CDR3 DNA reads TGTGCCAGCAGTTCTTATGGGGCAGGGGAGCTGTTTTTT.

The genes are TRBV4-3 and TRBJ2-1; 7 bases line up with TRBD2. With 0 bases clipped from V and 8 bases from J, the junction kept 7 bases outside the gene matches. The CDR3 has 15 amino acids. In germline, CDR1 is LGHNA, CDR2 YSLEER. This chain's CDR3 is CASSQDLSGGDEQFF. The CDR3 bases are TGCGCCAGCAGCCAAGATCTATCGGGGGGAGATGAGCAGTTCTTC.

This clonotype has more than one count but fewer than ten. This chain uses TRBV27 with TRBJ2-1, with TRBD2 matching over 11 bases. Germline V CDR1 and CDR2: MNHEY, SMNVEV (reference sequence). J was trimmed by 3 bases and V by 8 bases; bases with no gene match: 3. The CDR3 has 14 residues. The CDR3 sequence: CASGTSGNYNEQFF. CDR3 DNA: TGTGCCAGCGGGACTAGCGGAAACTACAATGAGCAGTTCTTC.

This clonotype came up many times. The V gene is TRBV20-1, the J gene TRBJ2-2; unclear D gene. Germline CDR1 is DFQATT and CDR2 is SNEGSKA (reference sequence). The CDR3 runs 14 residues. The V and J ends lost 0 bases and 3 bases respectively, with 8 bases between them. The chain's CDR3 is CSARDWADTGELFF. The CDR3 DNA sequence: TGCAGTGCTAGAGATTGGGCGGACACCGGGGAGCTGTTTTTT.